A selection of T cell receptor beta chains follows, all from one sample in a study of T cell repertoires in cytomegalovirus infection. Each CDR3 protein is one row after TCRdb ran MiXCR on the reads. Seen here are around 530,000 distinct CDR3 sequences, more than 25% observed once, and the top ten hold around 14%. The sample consisted of PBMCs. The receptors shown here come from a human donor in good health (CMV status not recorded). Some clones in this sample may be carry-over from other donors' samples. The CDR3 runs from the conserved cysteine through the conserved F or W. A D gene is named only where the DNA matches it firmly. A clone size is listed for some rows: how often the clone was seen (once, few, many), or a class if it is expanded.

abundance,len,j_gene,d_gene,v_gene,CDR3aa,CDR3nt
few,14,TRBJ1-1,.,TRBV5-4,CASSPRQGYTEAFF,TGTGCCAGCAGCCCTAGGCAGGGATACACTGAAGCTTTCTTT
few,17,TRBJ1-1,TRBD1,TRBV6-6,CASSYSAGTGGRTEAFF,TGTGCCAGCAGTTACTCTGCCGGGACAGGGGGAAGGACTGAAGCTTTCTTT
.,15,TRBJ1-2,.,TRBV5-6,CASSLVGVTSGVYTF,TGTGCCAGCAGCTTGGTCGGAGTGACCTCGGGGGTCTACACCTTC
few,15,TRBJ2-5,.,TRBV29-1,CSVENGATPEGTQYF,TGCAGCGTTGAAAATGGGGCCACACCCGAGGGGACCCAGTACTTC
.,17,TRBJ2-1,TRBD2,TRBV11-2,CASSLAPGGSSYNEQFF,TGTGCCAGCAGCTTAGCCCCTGGCGGGAGCTCCTACAATGAGCAGTTCTTC
.,14,TRBJ2-3,.,TRBV2,CASSEAGAADTQYF,TGTGCCAGCAGTGAAGCGGGAGCGGCAGATACGCAGTATTTT
many,16,TRBJ1-6,.,TRBV7-6,CASSLMSGAPNSPLHF,TGTGCCAGCAGTCTAATGTCGGGGGCGCCAAATTCACCCCTCCACTTT
.,18,TRBJ1-2,.,TRBV7-8,CASSLDGSLDSQIAGYTF,TGTGCCAGCAGCTTAGATGGTAGCTTGGACTCCCAAATCGCGGGCTACACCTTC
few,15,TRBJ1-6,.,TRBV7-2,CASSLRGADNSPLHF,TGTGCCAGCAGCTTACGTGGGGCTGATAATTCACCCCTCCACTTT
.,15,TRBJ2-3,TRBD2,TRBV2,CASRPGGPIADTQYF,TGTGCCAGCCGGCCGGGAGGGCCGATAGCAGATACGCAGTATTTT
.,18,TRBJ2-7,TRBD2,TRBV28,CASSFRLAGGPGSYEQYF,TGTGCCAGCAGTTTTCGACTAGCGGGAGGCCCTGGCTCCTACGAGCAGTACTTC
many,13,TRBJ2-7,.,TRBV25-1,CASKGVRSYEQYF,TGTGCCAGCAAAGGGGTCCGTTCCTACGAGCAGTACTTC
few,15,TRBJ2-5,.,TRBV4-3,CASSQDVGQQETQYF,TGCGCCAGCAGCCAAGATGTCGGCCAGCAAGAGACCCAGTACTTC
many,19,TRBJ2-2,TRBD2,TRBV7-8,CASRRPGLAGGRGTGELFF,TGTGCCAGCAGGAGACCGGGACTAGCGGGAGGTCGAGGGACCGGGGAGCTGTTTTTT
.,16,TRBJ2-1,.,TRBV24-1,CATSDLPATDYNEQFF,TGTGCCACCAGTGATTTGCCTGCCACCGACTACAATGAGCAGTTCTTC
once,14,TRBJ2-1,.,TRBV4-3,CASSQDSVYNEQFF,TGCGCCAGCAGCCAAGACTCTGTTTACAATGAGCAGTTCTTC
many,14,TRBJ2-1,TRBD2,TRBV7-8,CASSTASGYNEQFF,TGTGCCAGCAGCACTGCTAGCGGGTACAATGAGCAGTTCTTC
.,15,TRBJ1-4,.,TRBV20-1,CSARDPGAANEKLFF,TGCAGTGCTAGAGACCCGGGGGCGGCTAATGAAAAACTGTTTTTT
few,16,TRBJ1-5,.,TRBV10-3,CAISKGGEGGNQPQHF,TGTGCCATCAGTAAGGGCGGGGAAGGTGGGAACCAGCCCCAGCATTTT
many,14,TRBJ2-3,TRBD2,TRBV7-2,CASSWTSGADTQYF,TGTGCCAGCAGCTGGACTAGCGGCGCAGATACGCAGTATTTT
.,16,TRBJ2-7,TRBD2,TRBV23-1,CAGGTSGRARTYEQYF,TGCGCCGGGGGGACTAGCGGGAGGGCTCGAACCTACGAGCAGTACTTC
many,13,TRBJ2-7,TRBD2,TRBV7-6,CASSSLAGGEQYF,TGTGCCAGCAGCTCGCTAGCGGGAGGCGAGCAGTACTTC
many,19,TRBJ2-4,.,TRBV7-2,CASSPSRDANSLAKNIQYF,TGTGCCAGCAGCCCCTCTAGGGACGCCAACTCTCTAGCCAAAAACATTCAGTACTTC
.,16,TRBJ1-6,.,TRBV6-5,CASSYSPEGGGPPLHF,TGTGCCAGCAGTTACTCCCCGGAGGGGGGTGGTCCACCCCTCCACTTT
few,22,TRBJ2-3,TRBD2,TRBV7-2,CASTSPLRGSGSEGSSTDTQYF,TGTGCCAGCACAAGCCCTTTAAGGGGTAGCGGGAGTGAAGGGTCTAGCACAGATACGCAGTATTTT
few,15,TRBJ1-6,TRBD1,TRBV5-1,CASSPFGQGYSPLHF,TGCGCCAGCAGCCCCTTCGGACAGGGGTATTCACCCCTCCACTTT
.,16,TRBJ1-1,.,TRBV5-4,CASSEGRAVVNTEAFF,TGTGCCAGCAGCGAGGGGAGGGCGGTGGTGAACACTGAAGCTTTCTTT
many,16,TRBJ1-1,.,TRBV7-2,CASSLALGGLSTEAFF,TGTGCCAGCAGCTTAGCTCTTGGGGGGCTTTCCACTGAAGCTTTCTTT
many,14,TRBJ1-3,.,TRBV7-2,CASTIIQGVSTIYF,TGTGCCAGCACCATTATACAGGGAGTCAGCACCATATATTTT
few,13,TRBJ1-1,.,TRBV9,CASSVDGGREAFF,TGTGCCAGCAGCGTAGATGGGGGCCGTGAAGCTTTCTTT
few,14,TRBJ1-5,.,TRBV6-1,CASGRVGPYQPQHF,TGTGCCAGCGGGCGGGTCGGTCCGTATCAGCCCCAGCATTTT
.,16,TRBJ2-3,TRBD2,TRBV2,CASSEAGGTSTDTQYF,TGTGCCAGCAGTGAAGCGGGAGGGACTAGCACAGATACGCAGTATTTT
few,15,TRBJ2-7,.,TRBV5-1,CASRGALARTYEQYF,TGCGCCAGCCGGGGGGCCCTAGCGCGAACCTACGAGCAGTACTTC
.,13,TRBJ2-7,TRBD2,TRBV6-6,CASSYGTSDEQYF,TGTGCCAGCAGTTACGGGACTAGCGACGAGCAGTACTTC
few,18,TRBJ1-5,TRBD1,TRBV6-2/TRBV6-3,CASSNPGQGVMSNQPQHF,TGTGCCAGCAGTAACCCGGGACAGGGGGTCATGAGCAATCAGCCCCAGCATTTT
.,13,TRBJ1-5,.,TRBV10-3,CAISDMGRQPQHF,TGTGCCATCAGTGATATGGGGAGGCAGCCCCAGCATTTT
many,17,TRBJ1-1,.,TRBV7-2,CASSLGLQRPLNTEAFF,TGTGCCAGCAGCTTAGGGCTGCAGAGGCCCTTGAACACTGAAGCTTTCTTT
many,17,TRBJ2-6,.,TRBV7-2,CASSPSPSGGGANVLTF,TGTGCCAGCAGCCCAAGCCCGTCGGGCGGTGGGGCCAACGTCCTGACTTTC
many,14,TRBJ2-1,.,TRBV12-3/TRBV12-4,CASSPGKGPDEQFF,TGTGCCAGCAGTCCCGGCAAGGGTCCAGATGAGCAGTTCTTC
.,15,TRBJ2-4,TRBD2,TRBV20-1,CSRAGGLGAKNIQYF,TGCAGTCGAGCGGGGGGGCTTGGGGCCAAAAACATTCAGTACTTC
.,13,TRBJ1-2,.,TRBV28,CASSFAGRYGYTF,TGTGCCAGCAGTTTCGCGGGGCGATATGGCTACACCTTC
.,14,TRBJ2-5,.,TRBV5-1,CASSSRDNQETQYF,TGCGCCAGCAGCTCCCGGGACAACCAAGAGACCCAGTACTTC
.,14,TRBJ1-2,.,TRBV7-9,CASSLTDANYGYTF,TGTGCCAGCAGCCTAACGGACGCTAACTATGGCTACACCTTC
once,15,TRBJ1-6,.,TRBV30,CAWSVLDSWDSPLHF,TGTGCCTGGAGTGTACTCGACAGTTGGGATTCACCCCTCCACTTT
many,15,TRBJ2-5,.,TRBV7-9,CASSHSVSGGETQYF,TGTGCCAGCAGCCATAGCGTTTCGGGCGGAGAGACCCAGTACTTC
.,18,TRBJ1-1,TRBD1,TRBV6-1,CASSYTPGQGLMNTEAFF,TGTGCCAGCAGTTACACACCGGGACAGGGGTTAATGAACACTGAAGCTTTCTTT
.,15,TRBJ1-2,TRBD1,TRBV27,CASSLSAQGGNGYTF,TGTGCCAGCAGTTTATCAGCCCAGGGGGGGAACGGCTACACCTTC
.,15,TRBJ2-1,TRBD2,TRBV5-4,CASSPLRTSSNEQFF,TGTGCCAGCAGCCCCTTAAGGACTAGCTCTAATGAGCAGTTCTTC
few,14,TRBJ1-5,.,TRBV6-2/TRBV6-3,CASSSAGLRQPQHF,TGTGCCAGCAGCTCTGCTGGGTTGCGGCAGCCCCAGCATTTT